This T cell receptor beta chain was identified during a study of OX40 agonist ivuxolimab in advanced cancers. Study-level points and caveats: Expanded clones belonging to CD8+ T cells outnumbered, on average, those of CD4+. Part of the nonresponder group also had normalized T-cell clonal expansion that was low.

Assay used: immunoSEQ multiplex PCR; TCRdb lists only in-frame clones, some missing. This table has roughly 70,000 clones, around 89% appearing once. As for this clone: The antigen remains unidentified.

CDR1 and CDR2 (germline): MDHEN, SYDVKM. CDR3 length equals 11 residues. The V gene lost 6 bases and the J gene lost 2 bases, with 4 bases spanning the gap. J is TRBJ2-5 and V is TRBV28; no clear D gene. This clonotype was obtained from an adult with an advanced solid tumor such as melanoma, head and neck, liver or kidney cancer. Material: CD4+ or CD8+ T cells sorted from blood, obtained in a trial of the OX40 agonist ivuxolimab. CDR3 protein: CASSLQETQYF. Written as DNA, the CDR3 is TGTGCCAGCAGCCTACAAGAGACCCAGTACTTC.